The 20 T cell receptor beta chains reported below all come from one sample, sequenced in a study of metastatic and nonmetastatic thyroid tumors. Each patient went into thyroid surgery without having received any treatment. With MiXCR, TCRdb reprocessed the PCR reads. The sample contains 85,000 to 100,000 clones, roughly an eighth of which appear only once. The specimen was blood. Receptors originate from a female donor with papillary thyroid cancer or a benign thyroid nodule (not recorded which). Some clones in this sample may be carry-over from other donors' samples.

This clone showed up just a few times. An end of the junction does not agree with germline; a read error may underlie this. The CDR3 sequence: CASQDRSYEKLFF. The CDR3 DNA follows: TGTGCCAGTCAAGACAGGAGCTATGAAAAGCTGTTTTTT. The V gene is TRBV19, the J gene TRBJ1-4; TRBD1 might be the D (6 bases). This CDR3 has 13 residues. The germline CDR1 and CDR2 sequences are LNHDA and SQIVND (reference sequence).

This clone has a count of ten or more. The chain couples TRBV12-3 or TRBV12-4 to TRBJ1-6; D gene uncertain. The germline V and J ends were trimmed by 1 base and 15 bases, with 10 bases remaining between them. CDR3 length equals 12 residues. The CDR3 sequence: CASSLGKPILHF. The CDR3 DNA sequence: TGTGCCAGCAGTTTAGGGAAACCGATCCTCCACTTT.

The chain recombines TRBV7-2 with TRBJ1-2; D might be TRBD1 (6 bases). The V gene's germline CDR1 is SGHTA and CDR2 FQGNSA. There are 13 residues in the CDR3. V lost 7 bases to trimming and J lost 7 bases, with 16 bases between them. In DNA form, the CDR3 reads TGTGCCAGCATCCCCGACAGGCTTGGTGGCTACACCTTC. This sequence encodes CASIPDRLGGYTF.

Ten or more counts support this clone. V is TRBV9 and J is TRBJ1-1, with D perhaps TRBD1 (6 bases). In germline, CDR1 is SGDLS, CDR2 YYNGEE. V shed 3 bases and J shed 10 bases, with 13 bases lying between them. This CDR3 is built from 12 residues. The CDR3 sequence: CASSAPDRPAFF. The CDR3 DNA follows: TGTGCCAGCAGCGCACCCGACAGGCCAGCTTTCTTT.

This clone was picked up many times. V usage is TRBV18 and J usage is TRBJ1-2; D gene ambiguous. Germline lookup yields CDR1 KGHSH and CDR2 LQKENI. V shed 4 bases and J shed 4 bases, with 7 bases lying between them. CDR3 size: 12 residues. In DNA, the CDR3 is TGTGCCAGCTCACTCAACGGCTATGGCTACACCTTC. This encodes CASSLNGYGYTF. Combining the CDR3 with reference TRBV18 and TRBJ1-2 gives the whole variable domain NAGVMQNPRHLVRRRGQEARLRCSPMKGHSHVYWYRQLPEEGLKFMVYLQKENIIDESGMPKERFSAEFPKEGPSILRIQQVVRGDSAAYFCASSLNGYGYTFGSGTRLTVV.

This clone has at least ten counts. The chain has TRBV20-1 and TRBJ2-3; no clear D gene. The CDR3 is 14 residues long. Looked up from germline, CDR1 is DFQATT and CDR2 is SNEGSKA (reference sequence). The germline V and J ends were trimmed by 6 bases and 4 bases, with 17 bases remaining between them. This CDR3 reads CSAKEGSWADTQYF. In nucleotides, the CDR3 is TGCAGTGCCAAGGAAGGCTCCTGGGCAGATACGCAGTATTTT.

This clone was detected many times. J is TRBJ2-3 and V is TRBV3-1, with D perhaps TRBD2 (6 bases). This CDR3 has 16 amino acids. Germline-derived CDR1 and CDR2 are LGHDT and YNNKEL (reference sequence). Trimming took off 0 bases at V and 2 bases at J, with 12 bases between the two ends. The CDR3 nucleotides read TGTGCCAGCAGCCAAGATGGAGGGGCGAACACAGATACGCAGTATTTT. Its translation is CASSQDGGANTDTQYF.

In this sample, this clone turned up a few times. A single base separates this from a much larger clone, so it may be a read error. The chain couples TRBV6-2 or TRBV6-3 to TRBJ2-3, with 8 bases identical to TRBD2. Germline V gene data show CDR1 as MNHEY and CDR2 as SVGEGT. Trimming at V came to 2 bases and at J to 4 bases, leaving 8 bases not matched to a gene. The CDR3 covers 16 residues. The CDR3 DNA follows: TGTGCCAGCAGTTACGCTATCGGGAGGGCCGCAGATACGCAGTATTTT. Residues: CASSYAIGRAADTQYF.

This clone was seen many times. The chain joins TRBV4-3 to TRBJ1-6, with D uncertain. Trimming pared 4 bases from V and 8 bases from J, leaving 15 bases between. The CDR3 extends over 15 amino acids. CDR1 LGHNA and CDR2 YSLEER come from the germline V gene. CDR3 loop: CASSRTAAADSPLHF. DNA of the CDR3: TGCGCCAGCAGCCGAACAGCGGCGGCGGATTCACCCCTCCACTTT.

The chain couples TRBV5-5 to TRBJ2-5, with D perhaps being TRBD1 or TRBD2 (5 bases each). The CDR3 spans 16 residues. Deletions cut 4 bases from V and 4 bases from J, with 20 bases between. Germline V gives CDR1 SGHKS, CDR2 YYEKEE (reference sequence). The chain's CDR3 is CASSTGHEGLGETQYF. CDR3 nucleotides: TGTGCCAGCAGCACGGGGCACGAGGGGTTGGGAGAGACCCAGTACTTC. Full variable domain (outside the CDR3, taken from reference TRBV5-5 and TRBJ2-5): DAGVTQSPTHLIKTRGQQVTLRCSPISGHKSVSWYQQVLGQGPQFIFQYYEKEERGRGNFPDRFSARQFPNYSSELNVNALLLGDSALYLCASSTGHEGLGETQYFGPGTRLLVL.

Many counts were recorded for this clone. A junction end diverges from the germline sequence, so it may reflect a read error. The CDR3 loop is CASREGVGNTEAFF. The CDR3 DNA reads TGTGCCAGCAGGGAAGGGGTGGGGAACACTGAAGCTTTCTTT. The chain joins TRBV6-1 to TRBJ1-1; D perhaps matches TRBD1 (5 bases). The CDR3 runs to 14 residues. Germline CDR1 reads MNHNS; CDR2 reads SASEGT.

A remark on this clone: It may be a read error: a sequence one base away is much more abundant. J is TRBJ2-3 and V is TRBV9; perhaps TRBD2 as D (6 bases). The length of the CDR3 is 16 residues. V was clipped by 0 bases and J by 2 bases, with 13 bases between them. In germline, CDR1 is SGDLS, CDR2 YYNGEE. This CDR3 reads CASSVAEGEPTDTQYF. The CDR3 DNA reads TGTGCCAGCAGCGTAGCGGAGGGAGAGCCCACAGATACGCAGTATTTT.

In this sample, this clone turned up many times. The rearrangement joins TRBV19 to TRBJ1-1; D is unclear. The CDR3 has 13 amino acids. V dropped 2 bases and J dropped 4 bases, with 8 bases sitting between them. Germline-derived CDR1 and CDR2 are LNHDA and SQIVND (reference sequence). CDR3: CASSISGVTEAFF. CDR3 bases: TGTGCCAGTAGTATATCAGGAGTCACTGAAGCTTTCTTT.

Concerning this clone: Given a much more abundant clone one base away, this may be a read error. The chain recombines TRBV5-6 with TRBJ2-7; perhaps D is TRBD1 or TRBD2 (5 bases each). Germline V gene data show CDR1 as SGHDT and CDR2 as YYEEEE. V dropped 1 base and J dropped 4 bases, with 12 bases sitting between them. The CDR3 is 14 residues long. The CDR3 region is CASSLFPREYEQYF. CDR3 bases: TGTGCCAGCAGCTTGTTTCCCAGGGAGTACGAGCAGTACTTC.

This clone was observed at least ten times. The CDR3 nucleotides read TGTGCCAGCAGCTTAGTGGTCGGAGGGAAAGCCTACGAGCAGTACTTC. As protein: CASSLVVGGKAYEQYF. The rearrangement links TRBV13 to TRBJ2-7; D is perhaps TRBD2 (6 bases). Germline V lookup: CDR1 PRHDT, CDR2 FYEKMQ (reference sequence). V was cut by 1 base and J by 2 bases, with 15 bases left in between. The CDR3 runs 16 residues.

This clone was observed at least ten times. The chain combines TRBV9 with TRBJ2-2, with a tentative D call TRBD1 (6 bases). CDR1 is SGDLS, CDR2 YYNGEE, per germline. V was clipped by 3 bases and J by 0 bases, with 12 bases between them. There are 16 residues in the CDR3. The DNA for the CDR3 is TGTGCCAGCAGCGCTCGACAGGAGGCGAACACCGGGGAGCTGTTTTTT. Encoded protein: CASSARQEANTGELFF.

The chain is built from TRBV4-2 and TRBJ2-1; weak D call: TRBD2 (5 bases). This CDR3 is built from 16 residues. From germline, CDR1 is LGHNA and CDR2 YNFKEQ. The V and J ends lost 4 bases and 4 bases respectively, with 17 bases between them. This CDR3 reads CASSPLWGESYNEQFF. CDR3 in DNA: TGTGCCAGCAGCCCCCTTTGGGGAGAATCATACAATGAGCAGTTCTTC.

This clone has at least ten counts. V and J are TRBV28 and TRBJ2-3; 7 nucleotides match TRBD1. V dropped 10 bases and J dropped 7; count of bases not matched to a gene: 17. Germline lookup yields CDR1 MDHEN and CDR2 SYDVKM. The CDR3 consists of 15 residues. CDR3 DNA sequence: TGTGCCATCACAGGGGCCCCGTCACACTCGAATACGCAGTATTTT. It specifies CAITGAPSHSNTQYF.

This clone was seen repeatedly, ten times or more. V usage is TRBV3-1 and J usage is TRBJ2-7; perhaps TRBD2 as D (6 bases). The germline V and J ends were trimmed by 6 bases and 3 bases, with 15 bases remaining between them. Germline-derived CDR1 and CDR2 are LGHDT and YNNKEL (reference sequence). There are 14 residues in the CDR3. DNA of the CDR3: TGTGCCAGCAGAGGAGGGTCCAGGATCTACGAGCAGTACTTC. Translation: CASRGGSRIYEQYF.

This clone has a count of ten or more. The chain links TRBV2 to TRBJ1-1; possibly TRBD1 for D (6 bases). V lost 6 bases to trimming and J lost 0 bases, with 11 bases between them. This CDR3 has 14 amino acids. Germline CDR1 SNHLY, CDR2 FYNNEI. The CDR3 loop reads CASSYREVNTEAFF. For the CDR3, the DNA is TGTGCCAGCAGCTACAGGGAGGTGAACACTGAAGCTTTCTTT.